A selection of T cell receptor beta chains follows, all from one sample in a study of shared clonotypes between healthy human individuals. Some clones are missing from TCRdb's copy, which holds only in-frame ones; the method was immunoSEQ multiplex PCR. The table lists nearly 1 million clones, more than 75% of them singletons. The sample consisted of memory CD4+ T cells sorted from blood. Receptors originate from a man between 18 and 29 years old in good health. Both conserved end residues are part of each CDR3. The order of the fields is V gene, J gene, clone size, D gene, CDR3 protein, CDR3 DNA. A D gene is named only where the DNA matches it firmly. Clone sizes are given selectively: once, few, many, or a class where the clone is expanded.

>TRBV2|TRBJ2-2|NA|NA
CASTPQGRETGELFF
TGTGCCAGCACCCCCCAGGGGCGGGAGACCGGGGAGCTGTTTTTT
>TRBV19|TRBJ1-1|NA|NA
CASSRELQGWNTEAFF
TGTGCCAGTAGTAGGGAACTCCAGGGGTGGAACACTGAAGCTTTCTTT
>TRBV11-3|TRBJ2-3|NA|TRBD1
CASSSDRGDTDTQYF
TGTGCCAGCAGCTCTGACAGGGGTGACACAGATACGCAGTATTTT
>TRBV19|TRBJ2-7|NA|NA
CASSIGGEVAYEQYF
TGTGCCAGTAGTATAGGCGGGGAGGTCGCCTACGAGCAGTACTTC
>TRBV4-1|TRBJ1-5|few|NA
CASSPIPGSNQPQHF
TGCGCCAGCAGCCCTATCCCAGGGAGCAATCAGCCCCAGCATTTT
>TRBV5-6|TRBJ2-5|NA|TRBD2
CASSSLGTSESQYF
TGTGCCAGCAGCTCGTTAGGGACTAGTGAGTCCCAGTACTTC
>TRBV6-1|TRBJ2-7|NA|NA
CASNRGISYEQYF
TGTGCCAGCAACCGGGGAATTTCCTACGAGCAGTACTTC
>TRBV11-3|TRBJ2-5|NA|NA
CASSSQFDRQETQYF
TGTGCCAGCAGCTCCCAATTCGACAGACAAGAGACCCAGTACTTC
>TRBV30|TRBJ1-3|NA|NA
CAWASTGNTIYF
TGTGCCTGGGCCTCTACAGGAAACACCATATATTTT
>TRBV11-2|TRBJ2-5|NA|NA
CASSSGTHRSETQYF
TGTGCCAGCAGCTCCGGGACTCACAGATCAGAGACCCAGTACTTC
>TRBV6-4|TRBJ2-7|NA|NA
CASKARVYEQYF
TGTGCCAGCAAGGCAAGGGTCTACGAGCAGTACTTC
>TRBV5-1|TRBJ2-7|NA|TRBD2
CASSLDLAGGNYEQYF
TGCGCCAGCAGCTTGGATCTAGCGGGGGGAAACTACGAGCAGTACTTC
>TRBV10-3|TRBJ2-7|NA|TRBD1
CAIRGLGTVDEQYF
TGTGCCATCAGGGGGTTGGGGACAGTAGACGAGCAGTACTTC
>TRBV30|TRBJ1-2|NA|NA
CAWSVRTGYGYTF
TGTGCCTGGAGTGTTAGGACTGGCTATGGCTACACCTTC
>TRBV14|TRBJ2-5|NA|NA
CASSQDIARETQYF
TGTGCCAGCAGCCAAGATATCGCGCGAGAGACCCAGTACTTC
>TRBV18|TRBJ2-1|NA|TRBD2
CASSLGTSNEQFF
TGTGCCAGCTCACTGGGGACTAGTAATGAGCAGTTCTTC
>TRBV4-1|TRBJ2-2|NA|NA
CASSQFDLSTGELFF
TGCGCCAGCAGCCAATTCGACTTGAGCACCGGGGAGCTGTTTTTT
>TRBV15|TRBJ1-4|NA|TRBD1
CATSRGDRWQEKLFF
TGTGCCACCAGCAGAGGGGACAGATGGCAAGAAAAACTGTTTTTT
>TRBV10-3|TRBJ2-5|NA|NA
CAISDQETQYF
TGTGCCATCAGTGACCAAGAGACCCAGTACTTC
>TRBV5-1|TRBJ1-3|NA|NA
CASSPLQGNTIYF
TGCGCCAGCAGCCCGCTACAGGGAAACACCATATATTTT
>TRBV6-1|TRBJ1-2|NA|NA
CASSGPGGSFYGYTF
TGTGCCAGCAGTGGTCCTGGCGGCTCCTTCTATGGCTACACCTTC
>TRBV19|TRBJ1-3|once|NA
CASSKGTAGNTIYF
TGTGCCAGTAGTAAGGGGACTGCCGGAAACACCATATATTTT
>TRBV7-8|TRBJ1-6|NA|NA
CASSLGQVNTRNSPLHF
TGTGCCAGCAGCTTAGGACAGGTTAATACCAGGAATTCACCCCTCCACTTT
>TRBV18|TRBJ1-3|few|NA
CASSQGSGNTIYF
TGTGCCAGCTCACAGGGCTCTGGAAACACCATATATTTT
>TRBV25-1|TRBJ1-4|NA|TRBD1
CASRDRGRANEKLFF
TGTGCCAGCAGGGACAGGGGCAGGGCTAATGAAAAACTGTTTTTT
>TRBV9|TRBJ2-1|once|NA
CASSVAGASLYNEQFF
TGTGCCAGCAGCGTAGCAGGGGCGAGCCTATACAATGAGCAGTTCTTC
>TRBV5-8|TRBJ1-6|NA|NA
CASSQRTESPPLHF
TGTGCCAGCAGCCAAAGGACAGAAAGCCCACCCCTCCACTTT
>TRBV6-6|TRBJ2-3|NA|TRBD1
CASSSRGTGTDTQYF
TGTGCCAGCAGCTCCCGTGGGACAGGCACAGATACGCAGTATTTT
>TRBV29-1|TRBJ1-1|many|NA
CSLRRGNTEAFF
TGCAGCCTACGGAGGGGGAACACTGAAGCTTTCTTT